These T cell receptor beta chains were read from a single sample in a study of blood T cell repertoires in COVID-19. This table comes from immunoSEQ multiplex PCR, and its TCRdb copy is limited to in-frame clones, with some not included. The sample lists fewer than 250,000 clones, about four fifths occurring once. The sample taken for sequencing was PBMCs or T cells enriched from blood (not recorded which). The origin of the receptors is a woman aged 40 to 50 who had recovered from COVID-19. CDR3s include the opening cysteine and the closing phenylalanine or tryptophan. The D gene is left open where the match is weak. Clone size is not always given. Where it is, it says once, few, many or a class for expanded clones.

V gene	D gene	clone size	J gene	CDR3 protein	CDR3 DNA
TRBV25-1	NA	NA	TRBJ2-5	CASSEGALETQYF	TGTGCCAGCAGTGAAGGGGCCCTAGAGACCCAGTACTTC
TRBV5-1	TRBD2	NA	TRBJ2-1	CASSFSAGGNEQFF	TGCGCCAGCAGCTTCTCAGCGGGAGGGAATGAGCAGTTCTTC
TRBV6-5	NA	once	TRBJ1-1	CASSYSRSSTEAFF	TGTGCCAGCAGTTACTCCCGGTCCTCCACTGAAGCTTTCTTT
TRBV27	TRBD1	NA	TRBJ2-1	CASSLRIRQGAPNEQFF	TGTGCCAGCAGTTTAAGGATCCGGCAGGGGGCGCCTAATGAGCAGTTCTTC
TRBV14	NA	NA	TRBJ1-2	CASSRLRVLGYTF	TGTGCCAGCAGCCGACTTCGGGTTCTTGGCTACACCTTC
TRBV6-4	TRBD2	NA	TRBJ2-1	CASSETGTSGNDEQFF	TGTGCCAGCAGTGAAACTGGGACTAGCGGGAATGATGAGCAGTTCTTC
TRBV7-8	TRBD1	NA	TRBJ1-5	CASRAGAGGGQPQHF	TGTGCCAGCAGAGCGGGAGCAGGGGGTGGTCAGCCCCAGCATTTT
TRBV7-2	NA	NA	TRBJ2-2	CASSLDWGRGTGELFF	TGTGCCAGCAGCTTAGATTGGGGGAGGGGGACCGGGGAGCTGTTTTTT
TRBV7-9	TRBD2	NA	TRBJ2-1	CASSLGGTSGSRGNEQFF	TGTGCCAGCAGCTTAGGAGGGACTAGCGGGAGTAGGGGTAATGAGCAGTTCTTC
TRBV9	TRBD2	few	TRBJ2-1	CASSVGGSGGYSEQFF	TGTGCCAGCAGCGTAGGGGGTAGCGGGGGCTATTCGGAGCAGTTCTTC
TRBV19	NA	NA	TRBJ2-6	CATTTGNGANVLTF	TGTGCCACTACGACAGGAAATGGGGCCAACGTCCTGACTTTC
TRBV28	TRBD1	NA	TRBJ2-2	CASSSGTASNTGELFF	TGTGCCAGCAGTAGTGGGACAGCTTCGAACACCGGGGAGCTGTTTTTT
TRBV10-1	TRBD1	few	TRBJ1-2	CASISGGSGYTF	TGCGCCAGCATATCAGGGGGAAGTGGCTACACCTTC
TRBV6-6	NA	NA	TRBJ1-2	CASTPPGVQGGYTF	TGTGCCAGCACCCCGCCCGGCGTTCAGGGGGGCTACACCTTC
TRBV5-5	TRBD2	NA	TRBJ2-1	CASSLMAGVEQFF	TGTGCCAGCAGCTTGATGGCGGGAGTGGAGCAGTTCTTC
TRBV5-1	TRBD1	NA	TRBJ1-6	CASSRTGRNSPLHF	TGCGCCAGCAGCCGGACAGGGAGGAATTCACCCCTCCACTTT
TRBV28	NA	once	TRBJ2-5	CASSPTTGLARETQYF	TGTGCCAGCAGTCCAACCACCGGTTTGGCCAGGGAGACCCAGTACTTC
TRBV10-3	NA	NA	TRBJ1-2	CATSEGTYGYTF	TGTGCCACTTCGGAGGGGACCTATGGCTACACCTTC
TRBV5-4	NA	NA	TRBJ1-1	CASSRRGWDTEAFF	TGTGCCAGCAGTCGGCGGGGGTGGGACACTGAAGCTTTCTTT
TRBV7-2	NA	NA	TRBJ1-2	CASSPGFRYGYTF	TGTGCCAGCAGCCCCGGGTTCCGCTATGGCTACACCTTC
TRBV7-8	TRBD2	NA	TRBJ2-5	CASSFLPGLARETQYF	TGTGCCAGCAGTTTTCTCCCGGGACTAGCTAGAGAGACCCAGTACTTC
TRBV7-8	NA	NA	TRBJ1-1	CASSLVVMNTEAFF	TGTGCCAGCAGCTTAGTAGTGATGAACACTGAAGCTTTCTTT
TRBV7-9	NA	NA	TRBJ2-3	CASSRPPGQSTDTQYF	TGTGCCAGCAGCCGCCCCCCGGGTCAGAGCACAGATACGCAGTATTTT
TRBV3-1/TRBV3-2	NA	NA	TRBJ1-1	CASRAQAEAFF	TGTGCCAGCAGAGCTCAGGCTGAAGCTTTCTTT
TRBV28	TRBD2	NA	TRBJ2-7	CASSAGDYEQYF	TGTGCCAGCAGTGCGGGGGACTACGAGCAGTACTTC
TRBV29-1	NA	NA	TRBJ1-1	CSAILRGNTEAFF	TGCAGCGCGATCCTCAGGGGGAACACTGAAGCTTTCTTT
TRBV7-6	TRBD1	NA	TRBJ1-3	CASSLGLNRGASGNTIYF	TGTGCCAGCAGCTTAGGATTGAACAGGGGAGCTTCTGGAAACACCATATATTTT
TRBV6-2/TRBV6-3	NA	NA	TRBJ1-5	CASSYRSNQPQHF	TGTGCCAGCAGTTACCGTAGCAATCAGCCCCAGCATTTT
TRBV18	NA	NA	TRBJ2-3	CASSDQRGTDTQYF	TGTGCCAGCTCAGACCAGCGGGGCACAGATACGCAGTATTTT
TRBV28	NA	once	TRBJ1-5	CASIAGSNQPQHF	TGTGCCAGCATCGCAGGCAGCAATCAGCCCCAGCATTTT
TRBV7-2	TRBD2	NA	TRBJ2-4	CASSLGGLGGAKNIQYF	TGTGCCAGCAGCTTAGGGGGACTGGGAGGGGCCAAAAACATTCAGTACTTC
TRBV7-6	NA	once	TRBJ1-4	CASSLARNEKLFF	TGTGCCAGCAGCTTAGCCAGGAATGAAAAACTGTTTTTT
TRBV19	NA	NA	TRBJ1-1	CASRFAGYVNTEAFF	TGTGCCAGTAGATTCGCGGGATACGTGAACACTGAAGCTTTCTTT
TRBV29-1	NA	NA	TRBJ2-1	CSVLLLRTQRPYNEQFF	TGCAGCGTCTTACTCTTGAGGACTCAAAGGCCTTACAATGAGCAGTTCTTC
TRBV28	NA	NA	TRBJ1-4	CATFTGQAEKLFF	TGTGCCACGTTTACAGGTCAGGCTGAAAAACTGTTTTTT
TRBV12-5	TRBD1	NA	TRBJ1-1	CASGLVVDRPNTEAFF	TGTGCTAGTGGTTTGGTAGTGGACAGGCCGAACACTGAAGCTTTCTTT
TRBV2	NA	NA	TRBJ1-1	CASSEWQNTEAFF	TGTGCCAGCAGTGAATGGCAGAACACTGAAGCTTTCTTT
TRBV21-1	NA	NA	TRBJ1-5	CASSKGDQPQHF	TGTGCCAGCAGCAAAGGAGATCAGCCCCAGCATTTT
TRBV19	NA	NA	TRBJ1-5	CASSPDRRGRSQHF	TGTGCCAGTAGTCCCGACCGGAGGGGTAGGTCCCAGCATTTT
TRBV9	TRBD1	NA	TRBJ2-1	CASSGGTGGSPPYNEQFF	TGTGCCAGCAGCGGGGGGACAGGGGGATCCCCGCCCTACAATGAGCAGTTCTTC
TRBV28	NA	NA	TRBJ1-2	CASMRWEGYTF	TGTGCCAGCATGAGGTGGGAGGGTTACACCTTC
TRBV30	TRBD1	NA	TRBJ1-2	CAWKNRQGNNYGYTF	TGTGCCTGGAAAAATCGACAGGGGAATAACTATGGCTACACCTTC